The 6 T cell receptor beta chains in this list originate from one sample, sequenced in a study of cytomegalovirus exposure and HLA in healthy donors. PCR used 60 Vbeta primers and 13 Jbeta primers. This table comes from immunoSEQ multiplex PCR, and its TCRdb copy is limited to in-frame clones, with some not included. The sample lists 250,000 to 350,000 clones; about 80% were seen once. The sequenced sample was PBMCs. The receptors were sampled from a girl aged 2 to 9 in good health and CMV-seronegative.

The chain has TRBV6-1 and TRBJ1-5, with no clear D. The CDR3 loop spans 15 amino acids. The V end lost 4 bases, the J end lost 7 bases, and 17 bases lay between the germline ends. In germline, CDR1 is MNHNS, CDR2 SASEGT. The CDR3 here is CASSVFHAPGQPQHF. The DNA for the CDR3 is TGTGCCAGCAGTGTGTTCCACGCCCCCGGGCAGCCCCAGCATTTT.

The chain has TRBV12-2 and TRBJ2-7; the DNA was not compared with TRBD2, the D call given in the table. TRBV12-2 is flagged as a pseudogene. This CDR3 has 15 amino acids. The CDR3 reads CASRLGIVTLYEQYF. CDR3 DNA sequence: TGTGCAAGTCGCTTAGGCATAGTCACCTTATACGAGCAGTACTTC.

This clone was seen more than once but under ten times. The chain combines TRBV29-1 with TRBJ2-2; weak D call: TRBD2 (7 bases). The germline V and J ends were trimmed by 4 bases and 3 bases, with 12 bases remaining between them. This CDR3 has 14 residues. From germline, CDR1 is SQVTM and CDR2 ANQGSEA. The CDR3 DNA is TGCAGCGTTGGCGGGGGCCCGGACACCGGGGAGCTGTTTTTT. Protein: CSVGGGPDTGELFF.

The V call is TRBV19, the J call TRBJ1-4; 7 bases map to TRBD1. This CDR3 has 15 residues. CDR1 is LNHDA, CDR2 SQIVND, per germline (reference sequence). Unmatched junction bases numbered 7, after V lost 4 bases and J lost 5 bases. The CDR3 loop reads CASSKPGQTNEKLFF. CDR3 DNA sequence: TGTGCCAGTAGTAAACCGGGACAGACAAATGAAAAACTGTTTTTT.

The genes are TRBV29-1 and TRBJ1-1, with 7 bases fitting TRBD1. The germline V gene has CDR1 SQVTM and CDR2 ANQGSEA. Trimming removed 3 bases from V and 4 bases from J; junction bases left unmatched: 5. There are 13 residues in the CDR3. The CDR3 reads CSVDRGPGTEAFF. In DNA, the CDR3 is TGCAGCGTTGATAGGGGGCCGGGCACTGAAGCTTTCTTT.

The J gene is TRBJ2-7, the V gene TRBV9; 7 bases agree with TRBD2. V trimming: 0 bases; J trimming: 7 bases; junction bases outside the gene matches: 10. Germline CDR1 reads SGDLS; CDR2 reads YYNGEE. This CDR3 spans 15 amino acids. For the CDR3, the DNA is TGTGCCAGCAGCGTAGGGAGCGGGGACCCCTGGGAGCAGTACTTC. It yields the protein CASSVGSGDPWEQYF.